This T cell receptor (beta chain) was recorded in a study of T-cell reconstitution after alpha-beta-depleted transplantation in children. Whole-study results and caveats: One year post-transplant, T-cell counts and diversity were largely derived from T cells produced anew. There were reportedly several hundred expanded graft clones from which alpha-beta T cells came about two months after transplant. Diversity of TCRbeta at day 60 was high in some patients, arising from surviving recipient T cells and thymic progenitors.

V lost 1 base and J 12 bases, leaving 12 bases between the germline ends. CDR1 SEHNR and CDR2 FQNEAQ come from the germline V gene (reference sequence). CDR3 length equals 12 residues. As it was prepared, the TCRbeta library received unique molecular identifiers. TCRdb reprocessed the PCR reads via MiXCR and lists one record per CDR3 protein. The sample contains 450,000 to 550,000 distinct CDR3 sequences, 11% of which appear only once. Concerning this clonotype itself: Its matching antigen is unknown.

The TCR comes from a female patient between 2 and 15 years old who had a stem cell transplant for aplastic anemia, so the T cells may come from the graft donor. The specimen comprised PBMCs, mostly from graft donor cells, sampled 180 days after TCRalphabeta/CD19-depleted stem cell transplant. This rearrangement joins TRBV7-9 to TRBJ1-2; D unresolved. The CDR3: CASSLEVASHTF. The CDR3 DNA reads TGTGCCAGCAGCTTAGAAGTGGCCTCCCACACCTTC.